The rows below give T cell receptor beta chains drawn from one sample of a study of molecular identifiers for immune sequencing clone quantification. MiXCR was run by TCRdb on the PCR reads, yielding one entry per CDR3 protein. The sample shows around 6,000 distinct CDR3 sequences, about 15% of them seen only once. Sequenced: naive CD8+ T cells from blood, with Jurkat cell RNA spiked in. These TCRs come from a human donor in good health. Some libraries in this study had Jurkat cell RNA spiked in. The CDR3 runs from the conserved cysteine through the conserved F or W. The order of the fields is J gene, D gene, V gene, clone size, CDR3 protein, CDR3 DNA. The D gene is left open where the match is weak. Clone size is given for some rows only: seen once, a few or many times, or a class if the clone is expanded.

TRBJ2-1	-	TRBV20-1	medium-sized	CSAREAGATYNEQFF	TGCAGTGCTAGAGAGGCGGGGGCTACCTACAATGAGCAGTTCTTC
TRBJ2-7	-	TRBV4-3	medium-sized	CASSQERFGGAYEQYF	TGCGCCAGCAGCCAAGAGAGGTTCGGAGGGGCATACGAGCAGTACTTC
TRBJ1-1	TRBD1	TRBV29-1	medium-sized	CSVWDRTNTEAFF	TGCAGCGTCTGGGACAGGACGAACACTGAAGCTTTCTTT
TRBJ2-7	-	TRBV7-9	medium-sized	CASSGGLSSYEQYF	TGTGCCAGCTCTGGAGGGCTAAGCTCCTACGAGCAGTACTTC
TRBJ2-7	-	TRBV6-2/TRBV6-3	medium-sized	CASSYSGAYEQYF	TGTGCCAGCAGTTACTCGGGAGCCTACGAGCAGTACTTC
TRBJ1-5	-	TRBV7-9	medium-sized	CASSTSAGPTGYYQPQHF	TGTGCCAGCAGCACTAGTGCAGGGCCTACGGGTTATTATCAGCCCCAGCATTTT
TRBJ2-7	TRBD2	TRBV18	medium-sized	CASSPPLAEYSYEQYF	TGTGCCAGCTCACCCCCACTAGCGGAGTACTCCTACGAGCAGTACTTC
TRBJ1-1	TRBD1	TRBV4-3	medium-sized	CASSRTGGSTEAFF	TGCGCCAGCAGTCGGACAGGGGGAAGTACTGAAGCTTTCTTT
TRBJ2-3	-	TRBV19	medium-sized	CASSITPGTTDTQYF	TGTGCCAGTAGTATCACGCCCGGGACCACAGATACGCAGTATTTT
TRBJ2-3	-	TRBV6-6	medium-sized	CASSYVGNTDTQYF	TGTGCCAGCAGTTACGTGGGCAACACAGATACGCAGTATTTT
TRBJ2-1	TRBD2	TRBV19	medium-sized	CASSLLAGGSGEQFF	TGTGCCAGTAGTTTACTAGCGGGGGGGAGCGGTGAGCAGTTCTTC
TRBJ2-7	TRBD2	TRBV9	medium-sized	CASSGLAGESEQYF	TGTGCCAGCAGCGGACTAGCGGGAGAATCCGAGCAGTACTTC
TRBJ2-3	-	TRBV12-3/TRBV12-4	-	CATGGDTQYF	TGTGCCACTGGGGGGGATACGCAGTATTTT
TRBJ1-5	-	TRBV7-9	medium-sized	CASSKTENSNQPQHF	TGTGCCAGCAGCAAGACAGAAAATAGCAATCAGCCCCAGCATTTT
TRBJ2-3	TRBD1	TRBV28	medium-sized	CASSPTGGTFPDTQYF	TGTGCCAGCAGTCCTACAGGGGGGACATTCCCAGATACGCAGTATTTT
TRBJ2-2	-	TRBV20-1	many	CSARDVSRDLTGELFF	TGCAGTGCTAGAGATGTTAGTCGGGATCTCACCGGGGAGCTGTTTTTT
TRBJ2-7	-	TRBV20-1	medium-sized	CSARAHEQYF	TGCAGTGCTAGGGCCCACGAGCAGTACTTC
TRBJ2-3	TRBD2	TRBV12-3/TRBV12-4	medium-sized	CASSSTSGSADTQYF	TGTGCCAGCAGTTCGACTAGCGGGAGTGCAGATACGCAGTATTTT
TRBJ2-5	-	TRBV28	medium-sized	CASNPTELQETQYF	TGTGCCAGCAACCCGACAGAATTACAAGAGACCCAGTACTTC
TRBJ2-7	-	TRBV19	medium-sized	CASSIGRGRGYEQYF	TGTGCCAGTAGTATTGGGCGGGGAAGGGGCTACGAGCAGTACTTC
TRBJ2-1	-	TRBV4-2	medium-sized	CASSQNYGTYNEQFF	TGTGCCAGCAGCCAGAACTATGGGACTTACAATGAGCAGTTCTTC
TRBJ2-5	-	TRBV20-1	medium-sized	CSAWPRAVAETQYF	TGCAGTGCTTGGCCTAGGGCGGTAGCAGAGACCCAGTACTTC
TRBJ2-1	TRBD2	TRBV25-1	medium-sized	CASSEWGGTSGGNEQFF	TGTGCCAGCAGTGAATGGGGTGGGACTAGCGGGGGCAATGAGCAGTTCTTC
TRBJ2-2	TRBD1	TRBV7-9	medium-sized	CASSLPGQGAPLHGELFF	TGTGCCAGCAGCTTACCGGGACAGGGGGCTCCCCTGCACGGGGAGCTGTTTTTT
TRBJ2-3	TRBD1	TRBV6-1	few	CASSEWDSPSTDTQYF	TGTGCCAGCAGTGAGTGGGACAGCCCTAGCACAGATACGCAGTATTTT
TRBJ2-3	TRBD2	TRBV24-1	many	CATSDGPGLAGSTDTQYF	TGTGCCACCAGTGATGGGCCGGGACTAGCGGGAAGCACAGATACGCAGTATTTT
TRBJ2-1	TRBD1	TRBV4-3	medium-sized	CASSPGTGTRNEQFF	TGCGCCAGCAGCCCAGGGACAGGGACGCGAAATGAGCAGTTCTTC
TRBJ2-3	TRBD2	TRBV24-1	medium-sized	CATSDSTDPRTPLAGGPTDTQYF	TGTGCCACCAGTGATTCAACGGACCCCCGAACCCCTCTAGCGGGAGGACCCACAGATACGCAGTATTTT
TRBJ2-1	TRBD2	TRBV7-2	many	CASSWTSGGDEQFF	TGTGCCAGCAGCTGGACTAGCGGGGGGGATGAGCAGTTCTTC
TRBJ2-2	TRBD1	TRBV7-3	-	CASSFPKTGGYHSGELFF	TGTGCCAGCAGCTTCCCAAAAACAGGGGGCTATCATAGCGGGGAGCTGTTTTTT
TRBJ2-7	-	TRBV12-3/TRBV12-4	-	CASSLGGHEQYF	TGTGCCAGCAGTTTAGGCGGGCACGAGCAGTACTTC
TRBJ1-1	-	TRBV4-3	-	CASSQGRPNTEAFF	TGCGCCAGCAGCCAAGGACGGCCAAACACTGAAGCTTTCTTT
TRBJ2-2	-	TRBV6-5	medium-sized	CASGSIEPGELFF	TGTGCCAGCGGTTCAATCGAACCCGGGGAGCTGTTTTTT
TRBJ2-7	-	TRBV11-1	many	CASSFDLGYEQYF	TGTGCCAGCAGCTTCGACTTGGGCTACGAGCAGTACTTC
TRBJ2-1	-	TRBV20-1	medium-sized	CSAPGAPEQFF	TGCAGTGCTCCCGGCGCACCCGAGCAGTTCTTC
TRBJ2-5	TRBD2	TRBV3-1	-	CASSLPGGAGETQYF	TGTGCCAGCAGCCTCCCCGGGGGGGCAGGAGAGACCCAGTACTTC
TRBJ2-3	TRBD2	TRBV5-4	medium-sized	CASSLAVSGRQIPDTQYF	TGTGCCAGCAGCTTGGCCGTGAGCGGGAGGCAAATTCCAGATACGCAGTATTTT
TRBJ1-5	-	TRBV19	once	CASTQGSQPQHF	TGTGCCAGTACACAGGGAAGTCAGCCCCAGCATTTT
TRBJ2-7	TRBD2	TRBV29-1	-	CSVSGAGGLAGGGYEQYF	TGCAGCGTTTCTGGAGCGGGTGGACTAGCGGGAGGAGGGTACGAGCAGTACTTC
TRBJ2-3	TRBD1	TRBV7-2	medium-sized	CASSLDRGGDTQYF	TGTGCCAGCAGCTTGGACAGGGGCGGAGATACGCAGTATTTT
TRBJ1-1	-	TRBV12-3/TRBV12-4	few	CASSSTSPFHLLNTEAFF	TGTGCCAGCAGTTCGACTTCCCCTTTCCATTTACTGAACACTGAAGCTTTCTTT
TRBJ2-1	TRBD2	TRBV7-9	medium-sized	CASGSGKDEQFF	TGTGCCAGCGGGAGCGGGAAGGATGAGCAGTTCTTC
TRBJ1-2	-	TRBV5-5	medium-sized	CASSLDGANYGYTF	TGTGCCAGCAGCTTGGACGGAGCTAACTATGGCTACACCTTC
TRBJ1-1	-	TRBV19	medium-sized	CASLGRKNTEAFF	TGTGCCAGCCTGGGACGAAAGAACACTGAAGCTTTCTTT
TRBJ1-1	-	TRBV9	medium-sized	CASSVRSNTEAFF	TGTGCCAGCAGCGTAAGATCGAACACTGAAGCTTTCTTT
TRBJ2-7	TRBD1	TRBV6-5	medium-sized	CASSPPGTGVDEQYF	TGTGCCAGCAGTCCTCCCGGGACAGGGGTCGACGAGCAGTACTTC
TRBJ2-1	TRBD2	TRBV19	medium-sized	CASSIGGTRGDEQFF	TGTGCCAGTAGTATAGGCGGGACTAGGGGTGATGAGCAGTTCTTC
TRBJ1-2	-	TRBV4-3	medium-sized	CASSQVYGRGTRNYGYTF	TGCGCCAGCAGCCAAGTTTATGGCAGGGGAACGAGAAACTATGGCTACACCTTC